The source of this T cell receptor (beta chain) is a study of radiation and T cells in renal cell carcinoma. Time point specified: blood 4 weeks post-SBRT, at nephrectomy. Treatment reported: 15 Gy SBRT to primary tumor, nephrectomy 4 weeks later. The tumor was a clear cell renal cell carcinoma. Sequencing was performed with immunoSEQ multiplex PCR; in TCRdb, only in-frame clones are kept and a portion is missing. The sample holds some 100,000 clones, around 80% seen once. The receptor was derived from a man between 60 and 70 years old with renal cell carcinoma. The source was blood, collected from a patient whose treatment included radiotherapy and nephrectomy.

The CDR3: CSVGPSPSGYEQYF. In DNA form, the CDR3 reads TGCAGCGTGGGCCCCTCACCTAGCGGCTACGAGCAGTACTTC. The chain joins TRBV29-1 to TRBJ2-5; TRBD2 matches 7 bases. The DNA end lines up better with TRBJ2-7; the J call may be wrong. In germline, CDR1 is SQVTM, CDR2 ANQGSEA. The CDR3 is 14 residues long.